This TCR beta chain was captured by sequencing in a study of cytomegalovirus exposure and HLA in healthy donors. General observations from the study: Presence/absence comparisons presumed near-even sequencing depth among donors.

CDR1 and CDR2 (germline): ENHRY, SYGVKD. V trimming: 0 bases; J trimming: 0 bases; junction bases outside the gene matches: 2. The CDR3 extends over 16 amino acids. 60 Vbeta and 13 Jbeta primers were used in PCR. Repertoires were generated with immunoSEQ multiplex PCR, while TCRdb's copy carries only in-frame clones and drops some. The profile shows about 190,000 clones, under 80% of them singletons. On this clone itself: Its antigen is still unknown.

This sequence was found in a man aged 25-40 years in good health and CMV-seropositive. The chain links TRBV10-3 to TRBJ1-5; TRBD1 agrees at 7 bases. Sequences were obtained from PBMCs. The CDR3 sequence is CAISESGTDSNQPQHF. The CDR3 nucleotides read TGTGCCATCAGTGAGTCCGGGACAGATAGCAATCAGCCCCAGCATTTT.